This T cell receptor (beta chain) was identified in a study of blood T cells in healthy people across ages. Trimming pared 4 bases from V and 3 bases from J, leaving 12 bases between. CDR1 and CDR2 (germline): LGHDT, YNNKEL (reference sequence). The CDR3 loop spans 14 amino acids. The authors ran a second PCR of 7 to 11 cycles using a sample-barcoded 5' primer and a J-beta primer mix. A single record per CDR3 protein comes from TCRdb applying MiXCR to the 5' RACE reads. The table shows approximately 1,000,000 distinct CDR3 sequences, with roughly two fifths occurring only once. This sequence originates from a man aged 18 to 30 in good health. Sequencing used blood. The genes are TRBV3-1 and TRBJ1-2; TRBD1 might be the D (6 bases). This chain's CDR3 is CASSPGGGYYGYTF. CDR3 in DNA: TGTGCCAGCAGCCCGGGTGGGGGCTACTATGGCTACACCTTC.